The rows below give T cell receptor beta chains drawn from one sample of a study of blood T cells in healthy people across ages. In TCRdb, the 5' RACE reads were re-called with MiXCR into one record per CDR3 protein. The sample contains about 640,000 distinct CDR3 sequences, 58% of which appear only once. The source material was blood. These receptors all come from a man between 60 and 70 years old in good health. CDR3s include the opening cysteine and the closing phenylalanine or tryptophan. Each record gives: CDR3 length, V gene, J gene, clone size, D gene, CDR3 protein, CDR3 DNA. The D gene is left open where the match is weak. Not every row has a clone size; where given, it reads once, few, many or a size class.

CDR3 length: 14; V gene: TRBV11-2; J gene: TRBJ2-4; clone size: -; D gene: -; CDR3 protein: CASSLDWDQRIQYF; CDR3 DNA: TGTGCCAGCAGCTTAGATTGGGACCAGAGAATTCAGTACTTC
CDR3 length: 14; V gene: TRBV10-1; J gene: TRBJ2-5; clone size: -; D gene: -; CDR3 protein: CASSPGRTQETQYF; CDR3 DNA: TGCGCCAGCAGCCCGGGACGGACCCAAGAGACCCAGTACTTC
CDR3 length: 14; V gene: TRBV5-1; J gene: TRBJ2-3; clone size: -; D gene: -; CDR3 protein: CASSFDQPTDTQYF; CDR3 DNA: TGCGCCAGCAGCTTCGACCAGCCCACAGATACGCAGTATTTT
CDR3 length: 14; V gene: TRBV20-1; J gene: TRBJ2-1; clone size: -; D gene: TRBD2; CDR3 protein: CSAHVTSGYNEQFF; CDR3 DNA: TGCAGTGCCCACGTGACTAGCGGTTACAATGAGCAGTTCTTC
CDR3 length: 13; V gene: TRBV20-1; J gene: TRBJ2-1; clone size: few; D gene: -; CDR3 protein: CSAARGARDEQFF; CDR3 DNA: TGCAGTGCTGCGAGGGGGGCCAGGGATGAGCAGTTCTTC
CDR3 length: 12; V gene: TRBV29-1; J gene: TRBJ2-7; clone size: -; D gene: -; CDR3 protein: CSVRQSSYEQYF; CDR3 DNA: TGCAGCGTTCGGCAGAGTTCCTACGAGCAGTACTTC
CDR3 length: 15; V gene: TRBV5-1; J gene: TRBJ2-1; clone size: -; D gene: -; CDR3 protein: CASSLVVAGGNEQFF; CDR3 DNA: TGCGCCAGCAGCTTGGTGGTGGCAGGGGGGAATGAGCAGTTCTTC
CDR3 length: 14; V gene: TRBV20-1; J gene: TRBJ2-5; clone size: many; D gene: TRBD1; CDR3 protein: CSASSPGQQETQYF; CDR3 DNA: TGCAGTGCTAGCAGCCCGGGACAGCAAGAGACCCAGTACTTC
CDR3 length: 14; V gene: TRBV20-1; J gene: TRBJ2-1; clone size: -; D gene: TRBD1; CDR3 protein: CSATPGTAYNEQFF; CDR3 DNA: TGCAGTGCTACACCCGGGACAGCTTACAATGAGCAGTTCTTC
CDR3 length: 16; V gene: TRBV3-1; J gene: TRBJ2-5; clone size: -; D gene: -; CDR3 protein: CASSQDSGAAWETQYF; CDR3 DNA: TGTGCCAGCAGCCAAGATTCGGGGGCGGCGTGGGAGACCCAGTACTTC
CDR3 length: 11; V gene: TRBV25-1; J gene: TRBJ2-7; clone size: -; D gene: -; CDR3 protein: CASNLEGSQYF; CDR3 DNA: TGTGCCAGCAACCTAGAAGGGTCGCAGTACTTC
CDR3 length: 13; V gene: TRBV20-1; J gene: TRBJ2-2; clone size: -; D gene: -; CDR3 protein: CSARHTLTGELFF; CDR3 DNA: TGCAGTGCTAGACACACGCTGACCGGGGAGCTGTTTTTT
CDR3 length: 12; V gene: TRBV10-3; J gene: TRBJ1-1; clone size: -; D gene: -; CDR3 protein: CATGVKNTEAFF; CDR3 DNA: TGTGCCACCGGAGTAAAGAACACTGAAGCTTTCTTT
CDR3 length: 13; V gene: TRBV29-1; J gene: TRBJ2-3; clone size: -; D gene: TRBD2; CDR3 protein: CSVEVAGQVAQYF; CDR3 DNA: TGCAGCGTTGAAGTAGCGGGGCAAGTGGCGCAGTATTTT
CDR3 length: 14; V gene: TRBV7-9; J gene: TRBJ2-1; clone size: -; D gene: -; CDR3 protein: CASSLGLVRDEQFF; CDR3 DNA: TGTGCCAGCAGCTTAGGACTAGTACGGGATGAGCAGTTCTTC
CDR3 length: 14; V gene: TRBV4-2; J gene: TRBJ2-3; clone size: -; D gene: -; CDR3 protein: CASSQAGDPDTQYF; CDR3 DNA: TGTGCCAGCAGCCAAGCGGGGGACCCAGATACGCAGTATTTT
CDR3 length: 15; V gene: TRBV12-3/TRBV12-4; J gene: TRBJ2-3; clone size: many; D gene: -; CDR3 protein: CASSPSAGEADTQYF; CDR3 DNA: TGTGCCAGCAGTCCCTCGGCCGGCGAAGCAGATACGCAGTATTTT
CDR3 length: 17; V gene: TRBV10-3; J gene: TRBJ2-5; clone size: -; D gene: TRBD2; CDR3 protein: CAISDVGTSGGQETQYF; CDR3 DNA: TGTGCCATCAGTGACGTCGGGACTAGCGGGGGGCAAGAGACCCAGTACTTC
CDR3 length: 16; V gene: TRBV12-3/TRBV12-4; J gene: TRBJ2-2; clone size: -; D gene: TRBD2; CDR3 protein: CASREAGRQNTGELFF; CDR3 DNA: TGTGCCAGCAGGGAAGCGGGGCGACAGAACACCGGGGAGCTGTTTTTT
CDR3 length: 17; V gene: TRBV4-2; J gene: TRBJ2-5; clone size: few; D gene: TRBD2; CDR3 protein: CASSQVGTSGGWETQYF; CDR3 DNA: TGTGCCAGCAGCCAAGTCGGGACTAGCGGGGGATGGGAGACCCAGTACTTC
CDR3 length: 16; V gene: TRBV7-2; J gene: TRBJ1-2; clone size: -; D gene: -; CDR3 protein: CASSLGPRGAIYGYTF; CDR3 DNA: TGTGCCAGCAGCTTAGGGCCCAGGGGAGCGATCTATGGCTACACCTTC
CDR3 length: 14; V gene: TRBV29-1; J gene: TRBJ2-1; clone size: -; D gene: TRBD1; CDR3 protein: CSEVPRDRGNEQFF; CDR3 DNA: TGCAGCGAGGTACCAAGGGACAGGGGCAATGAGCAGTTCTTC
CDR3 length: 13; V gene: TRBV20-1; J gene: TRBJ2-5; clone size: -; D gene: -; CDR3 protein: CSARRAEQETQYF; CDR3 DNA: TGCAGTGCTAGAAGGGCAGAGCAAGAGACCCAGTACTTC
CDR3 length: 13; V gene: TRBV6-6; J gene: TRBJ2-3; clone size: -; D gene: TRBD1; CDR3 protein: CAVRDRVTDTQYF; CDR3 DNA: TGTGCCGTACGGGACAGGGTGACAGATACGCAGTATTTT
CDR3 length: 15; V gene: TRBV7-2; J gene: TRBJ2-7; clone size: few; D gene: -; CDR3 protein: CASSSGTVSTYEQYF; CDR3 DNA: TGTGCCAGCAGCTCGGGGACGGTAAGCACCTACGAGCAGTACTTC
CDR3 length: 15; V gene: TRBV9; J gene: TRBJ2-1; clone size: few; D gene: TRBD1; CDR3 protein: CASSVTGETYNEQFF; CDR3 DNA: TGTGCCAGCAGCGTAACAGGGGAGACCTACAATGAGCAGTTCTTC
CDR3 length: 18; V gene: TRBV6-5; J gene: TRBJ2-3; clone size: -; D gene: -; CDR3 protein: CASSYGGPGRQGADTQYF; CDR3 DNA: TGTGCCAGCAGTTACGGGGGTCCGGGACGCCAAGGGGCAGATACGCAGTATTTT
CDR3 length: 14; V gene: TRBV5-1; J gene: TRBJ2-5; clone size: few; D gene: -; CDR3 protein: CASSFSSGQETQYF; CDR3 DNA: TGCGCCAGCAGCTTTTCCAGCGGCCAAGAGACCCAGTACTTC
CDR3 length: 15; V gene: TRBV3-1; J gene: TRBJ2-1; clone size: -; D gene: TRBD1; CDR3 protein: CASSPRTGGPNEQFF; CDR3 DNA: TGTGCCAGCAGCCCCCGGACAGGAGGACCCAATGAGCAGTTCTTC
CDR3 length: 18; V gene: TRBV21-1; J gene: TRBJ2-7; clone size: many; D gene: -; CDR3 protein: CASSRPGLAGGRSHEQYF; CDR3 DNA: TGTGCCAGCAGCCGTCCGGGACTAGCGGGGGGGCGATCCCACGAGCAGTACTTC
CDR3 length: 16; V gene: TRBV5-1; J gene: TRBJ2-4; clone size: -; D gene: TRBD2; CDR3 protein: CASSLGGGGDQNIQYF; CDR3 DNA: TGCGCCAGCAGCTTGGGCGGCGGGGGAGACCAAAACATTCAGTACTTC
CDR3 length: 16; V gene: TRBV27; J gene: TRBJ1-2; clone size: few; D gene: TRBD1; CDR3 protein: CASSLGTGGGNYGYTF; CDR3 DNA: TGTGCCAGCAGTTTAGGCACAGGGGGCGGTAACTATGGCTACACCTTC
CDR3 length: 13; V gene: TRBV29-1; J gene: TRBJ2-1; clone size: many; D gene: TRBD2; CDR3 protein: CSVEPSGGNEQFF; CDR3 DNA: TGCAGCGTTGAGCCTAGCGGGGGGAATGAGCAGTTCTTC
CDR3 length: 16; V gene: TRBV5-1; J gene: TRBJ2-5; clone size: -; D gene: TRBD1; CDR3 protein: CASSLALQGAQETQYF; CDR3 DNA: TGCGCCAGCAGCTTGGCCCTACAGGGGGCTCAAGAGACCCAGTACTTC
CDR3 length: 15; V gene: TRBV3-1; J gene: TRBJ2-5; clone size: once; D gene: TRBD2; CDR3 protein: CASSHTTSGVETQHF; CDR3 DNA: TGTGCCAGCAGCCACACGACTAGCGGGGTGGAGACCCAGCACTTC
CDR3 length: 15; V gene: TRBV11-2; J gene: TRBJ2-1; clone size: -; D gene: -; CDR3 protein: CASSLERGAGDEQFF; CDR3 DNA: TGTGCCAGCAGCTTAGAAAGGGGGGCCGGGGATGAGCAGTTCTTC
CDR3 length: 11; V gene: TRBV3-1; J gene: TRBJ2-1; clone size: -; D gene: -; CDR3 protein: CASSRLHEQFF; CDR3 DNA: TGTGCCAGCAGCCGGCTCCATGAGCAGTTCTTC
CDR3 length: 16; V gene: TRBV5-1; J gene: TRBJ2-5; clone size: -; D gene: -; CDR3 protein: CAGSSLGQSPQETQYF; CDR3 DNA: TGCGCCGGCAGCTCCCTAGGACAGTCACCCCAAGAGACCCAGTACTTC
CDR3 length: 13; V gene: TRBV4-1; J gene: TRBJ2-5; clone size: -; D gene: -; CDR3 protein: CANSPFSRETQYF; CDR3 DNA: TGCGCCAACAGCCCTTTCTCGAGGGAGACCCAGTACTTC
CDR3 length: 15; V gene: TRBV5-1; J gene: TRBJ2-1; clone size: -; D gene: TRBD2; CDR3 protein: CASSRLAGVKGEQFF; CDR3 DNA: TGCGCCAGCAGTCGACTAGCGGGGGTCAAGGGTGAGCAGTTCTTC
CDR3 length: 14; V gene: TRBV5-1; J gene: TRBJ2-2; clone size: many; D gene: -; CDR3 protein: CASMEGANTGELFF; CDR3 DNA: TGCGCCAGCATGGAGGGCGCGAACACCGGGGAGCTGTTTTTT
CDR3 length: 13; V gene: TRBV10-3; J gene: TRBJ1-1; clone size: -; D gene: -; CDR3 protein: CAISESRYTEAFF; CDR3 DNA: TGTGCCATCAGTGAGTCGCGCTACACTGAAGCTTTCTTT
CDR3 length: 16; V gene: TRBV10-3; J gene: TRBJ2-2; clone size: once; D gene: TRBD2; CDR3 protein: CAISESSSGGTGELFF; CDR3 DNA: TGTGCCATCAGTGAGTCGTCTAGCGGGGGAACCGGGGAGCTGTTTTTT
CDR3 length: 15; V gene: TRBV12-3/TRBV12-4; J gene: TRBJ2-7; clone size: -; D gene: TRBD1; CDR3 protein: CASSPPGTGRHEQYF; CDR3 DNA: TGTGCCAGCAGTCCCCCAGGGACAGGGCGCCACGAGCAGTACTTC
CDR3 length: 17; V gene: TRBV11-2; J gene: TRBJ2-1; clone size: -; D gene: TRBD2; CDR3 protein: CASSLNHLGGSYNEQFF; CDR3 DNA: TGTGCCAGCAGCTTGAACCACCTCGGGGGGTCCTACAATGAGCAGTTCTTC
CDR3 length: 15; V gene: TRBV10-3; J gene: TRBJ1-2; clone size: -; D gene: TRBD1; CDR3 protein: CATQTGNSQNYGYTF; CDR3 DNA: TGTGCCACTCAGACAGGGAACTCACAAAACTATGGCTACACCTTC
CDR3 length: 18; V gene: TRBV6-1; J gene: TRBJ2-7; clone size: -; D gene: -; CDR3 protein: CASRPIPGTHYGSYEQYF; CDR3 DNA: TGTGCCAGCAGACCCATTCCCGGGACTCACTACGGCTCCTACGAGCAGTACTTC
CDR3 length: 14; V gene: TRBV28; J gene: TRBJ2-1; clone size: few; D gene: TRBD2; CDR3 protein: CATKGGGTYNEQFF; CDR3 DNA: TGTGCCACCAAGGGCGGGGGGACATACAATGAGCAGTTCTTC
CDR3 length: 14; V gene: TRBV11-2; J gene: TRBJ2-7; clone size: many; D gene: -; CDR3 protein: CASSLARSSYEQYF; CDR3 DNA: TGTGCCAGCAGCTTAGCGCGTAGCTCCTACGAGCAGTACTTC
CDR3 length: 15; V gene: TRBV9; J gene: TRBJ2-3; clone size: few; D gene: TRBD2; CDR3 protein: CASSVGLAGFDTQYF; CDR3 DNA: TGTGCCAGCAGCGTAGGTCTAGCGGGGTTCGATACGCAGTATTTT
CDR3 length: 12; V gene: TRBV10-3; J gene: TRBJ2-5; clone size: few; D gene: TRBD2; CDR3 protein: CATRAGQETQYF; CDR3 DNA: TGTGCCACCAGAGCGGGGCAAGAGACCCAGTACTTC
CDR3 length: 14; V gene: TRBV24-1; J gene: TRBJ2-5; clone size: many; D gene: TRBD1; CDR3 protein: CATSEPTGDETQYF; CDR3 DNA: TGTGCCACCAGTGAACCGACAGGGGACGAGACCCAGTACTTC